Reported below is one T cell receptor beta chain. Assay: immunoSEQ multiplex PCR; the TCRdb copy retains only in-frame clones and omits some. Of about 5,900 clones in the sample, 87% are singletons; the top ten hold more than 12%. This sample is part of a study of hypomethylating agent response in myelodysplastic syndrome. Study-wide background: Of patients, most of the 11 got azacitidine and 3 of 11 decitabine. Patients with myelodysplastic syndrome were eight or nine male and 2 female. A diploid cytogenetic profile was most common; mean age around 70 +/- 6 years.

This CDR3 is built from 11 residues. V was pared by 5 bases and J by 6 bases, with 9 bases between. The germline CDR1 and CDR2 sequences are SGHRS and YFSETQ. Sequences were derived from bone marrow, sampled before or after starting hypomethylating agent treatment for myelodysplastic syndrome (not recorded which). This TCR was sampled from a human donor with myelodysplastic syndrome. This rearrangement joins TRBV5-1 to TRBJ2-7; no definite D call. Here the CDR3 reads CASRGAREQYF. Here the CDR3 DNA reads TGCGCCAGCAGAGGCGCCCGCGAGCAGTACTTC.